Included here is one T cell receptor beta chain sequence, with context. The sample belongs to a study of blood T cell repertoires in COVID-19. Study-level information: The United States, Italy and Spain supplied acute and convalescent COVID-19 samples. T cells, B-cell-depleted T cells, or PBMCs provided the cDNA or gDNA that served as material.

Germline loops: CDR1 LNHDA, CDR2 SQIVND (reference sequence). V shed 5 bases and J shed 4 bases, with 9 bases lying between them. The CDR3 totals 13 residues. Original analysis: Estimation of nucleated cell counts was performed using reference gene primer amplification. This table comes from immunoSEQ multiplex PCR, and its TCRdb copy is limited to in-frame clones, with some not included. V and J calls and clone size come straight from that table; D and trimming were deduced from the DNA. Of 95,000 to 110,000 clones listed, about 90% are singletons. The specimen sequenced was peripheral blood. This sequence originates from a human donor in a cohort sampled during active COVID-19. V is TRBV19 and J is TRBJ2-1; no definite D call. The CDR3 spells CASSLPPYNEQFF. CDR3 DNA: TGTGCCAGTAGTCTCCCCCCTTACAATGAGCAGTTCTTC.